This T cell receptor beta chain came from a study of blood T cell repertoires in COVID-19. Across the whole study: COVID-19 samples collected from the United States, Italy and Spain covered acute and convalescent phases.

In the original processing: Scientists estimated how many nucleated cells there were by amplifying reference gene primers. Produced via immunoSEQ multiplex PCR; TCRdb's table is partial and in-frame only. V and J calls and clone size follow that table, whereas D and trimming were derived from the DNA. This sample has around 89,000 clones, with more than 70% found just once. Trimming cost V 4 bases and J 0 bases; bases outside gene matches: 15. CDR3 length: 18 amino acids. Germline V gives CDR1 GTSNPN, CDR2 SVGIG (reference sequence). The chain employs TRBV30 and TRBJ2-1, with TRBD2 matching 7 bases. The receptor comes from a man aged 55 to 70 with acute or convalescent COVID-19. Sequences were obtained from peripheral blood. CDR3 bases: TGTGCCTGGACCCTTAGAGCGGGGATGTCTAGCTCCTACAATGAGCAGTTCTTC. Its protein is CAWTLRAGMSSSYNEQFF.